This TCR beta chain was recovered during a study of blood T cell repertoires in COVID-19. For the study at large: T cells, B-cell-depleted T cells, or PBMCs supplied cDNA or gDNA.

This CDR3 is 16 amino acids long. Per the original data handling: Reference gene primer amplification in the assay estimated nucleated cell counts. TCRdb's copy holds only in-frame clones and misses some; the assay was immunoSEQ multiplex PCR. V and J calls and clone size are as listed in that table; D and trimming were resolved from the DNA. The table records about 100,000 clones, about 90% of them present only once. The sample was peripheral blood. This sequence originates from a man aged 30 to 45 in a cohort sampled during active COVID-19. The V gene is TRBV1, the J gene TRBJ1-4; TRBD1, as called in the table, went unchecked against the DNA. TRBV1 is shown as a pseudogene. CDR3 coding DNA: TGCACCAGCAGCCAAGTTGTTGCAGGGCCTGGTGAAAAACTGTTTTTT. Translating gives CTSSQVVAGPGEKLFF.